Given below is one TCR beta chain in context. As yet, its antigen is unknown. This record comes from a study of Ad26.COV2.S vaccination and SARS-CoV-2 variants. The study's findings and limits: Responses of T cells in total may have been underestimated by the TCR breadth and depth analyses. Substantial response breadth was reportedly seen for spike-specific CD8+ and CD4+ T cells after vaccination.

Generated by immunoSEQ multiplex PCR, the TCRdb table keeps only in-frame clones and is missing some. The sample includes over 110,000 clones, approximately 90% of them seen just once. This TCR was recovered from a human donor who had recovered from COVID-19. The material was peripheral blood, obtained after recovery from COVID-19.

CDR3 region: CASSDRQAAYEQYF. The CDR3 bases are TGCGCCAGCAGCGACCGACAGGCGGCCTACGAGCAGTACTTC. The V call is TRBV5-1, the J call TRBJ2-7; possible D gene TRBD1, 6 bases. Germline assignment: CDR1 SGHRS and CDR2 YFSETQ. The CDR3 extends over 14 amino acids. With 4 bases removed from V and 2 bases from J, the gap between germline ends came to 13 bases.